One sample yielded the 9 T cell receptor beta chains listed below, sequenced in a study of regulatory T cells in long-lasting Graves disease. Indicated time point: newly diagnosed GD, antithyroid drugs for less than 3 months. The TCR library was prepared using RNA isolated from PBMCs. Building the TCR beta libraries relied on iRepertoire HTBI primers, and CDR3 regions underwent Arm-PCR. TCRdb redid the calling of the multiplex PCR reads with MiXCR, one entry per CDR3 protein. In the table there are about 420,000 distinct CDR3 sequences, about 15% of which are singletons. Separately, the same data were catalogued under a study of T cells in Graves' hyperthyroidism and ophthalmopathy.

The material was peripheral blood mononuclear cells (PBMCs), obtained at new diagnosis, from a patient treated with antithyroid drugs. Receptors were obtained from a woman aged 18-29 years with Graves disease.

The table lists this clonotype with a few counts. V and J are TRBV14 and TRBJ2-1, with D perhaps TRBD1 (5 bases). Trimming pared 0 bases from V and 9 bases from J, leaving 12 bases between. This CDR3 is built from 14 residues. Germline V lookup: CDR1 SGHDN, CDR2 FVKESK. The CDR3 sequence is CASSQDLGDSEQFF. CDR3 sequence (DNA): TGTGCCAGCAGCCAAGATCTAGGGGATAGTGAGCAGTTCTTC. Full variable domain (outside the CDR3, taken from reference TRBV14 and TRBJ2-1): EAGVTQFPSHSVIEKGQTVTLRCDPISGHDNLYWYRRVMGKEIKFLLHFVKESKQDESGMPNNRFLAERTGGTYSTLKVQPAELEDSGVYFCASSQDLGDSEQFFGPGTRLTVL.

This clonotype came up many times. The chain couples TRBV28 to TRBJ2-3; 8 bases align to TRBD2. The CDR3 is made up of 14 amino acids. V lost 1 base to trimming and J lost 14 bases; unmatched junction nucleotides: 11. Germline V gene lookup returns CDR1 MDHEN and CDR2 SYDVKM. CDR3 coding DNA: TGTGCCAGCAGTTTATTGGTCGGGACTAGGTCGGTGTATTTT. This codes for CASSLLVGTRSVYF.

This clonotype was observed a handful of times. The chain is built from TRBV3-1 and TRBJ2-2; D ambiguous. The ends were cut back, 1 base at V and 5 bases at J, with 8 bases in the middle. Germline V gene data show CDR1 as LGHDT and CDR2 as YNNKEL (reference sequence). The CDR3 length is 14 residues. The CDR3 spells CASSQVVRTGELFF. In DNA, the CDR3 is TGTGCCAGCAGCCAAGTCGTTCGGACCGGGGAGCTGTTTTTT.

The chain has TRBV4-1 and TRBJ1-1; possible D gene TRBD1, 6 bases. Germline V gene data show CDR1 as MGHRA and CDR2 as YSYEKL. The V end lost 2 bases, the J end lost 3 bases, and 13 bases lay between the germline ends. The CDR3 covers 15 residues. CDR3 region: CASSQTGLLDTEAFF. CDR3 bases: TGCGCCAGCAGCCAAACAGGGTTATTGGACACTGAAGCTTTCTTT.

The rearrangement uses TRBV11-3 and TRBJ1-2, with D possibly being TRBD1 (6 bases). This CDR3 spans 12 amino acids. The germline gives CDR1 SGHNT, CDR2 YENEEA. The germline V and J ends were trimmed by 10 bases and 4 bases, with 13 bases remaining between them. In nucleotides, the CDR3 is TGTGCCACTTACAGGGCCCCCTATGGCTACACCTTC. Its protein product is CATYRAPYGYTF. Combining the CDR3 with reference TRBV11-3 and TRBJ1-2 gives the whole variable domain EAGVVQSPRYKIIEKKQPVAFWCNPISGHNTLYWYLQNLGQGPELLIRYENEEAVDDSQLPKDRFSAERLKGVDSTLKIQPAELGDSAVYLCATYRAPYGYTFGSGTRLTVV.

This clonotype showed up many times. This chain links TRBV30 with TRBJ1-2; D might be TRBD1 (6 bases). V was cut by 3 bases and J by 7 bases, with 9 bases left in between. Germline lookup yields CDR1 GTSNPN and CDR2 SVGIG (reference sequence). The CDR3 is 11 amino acids. In DNA, the CDR3 is TGTGCCTGGAGGGGGGGGCTTGGCTACACCTTC. Protein sequence: CAWRGGLGYTF.

To note about this clonotype: This likely came from a read error, as a far larger clone is one base away. The V gene is TRBV9, the J gene TRBJ2-1; D could derive from TRBD1 or TRBD2 (5 bases each). Germline-derived CDR1 and CDR2 are SGDLS and YYNGEE. Trimming cost V 1 base and J 0 bases, with 8 bases left between them. The CDR3 spans 15 residues. DNA for the CDR3: TGTGCCAGCAGCGTAAGTGGGGGCTCCTACAATGAGCAGTTCTTC. Translation gives CASSVSGGSYNEQFF.

This clonotype came up many times. This chain connects TRBV2 to TRBJ2-7, with a possible D match to TRBD1 (6 bases). Germline V gene sequence: CDR1 SNHLY, CDR2 FYNNEI. The ends were cut back, 4 bases at V and 7 bases at J, with 11 bases in the middle. There are 12 residues in the CDR3. CDR3 sequence reads: CASSGSGVEQYF. The CDR3 nucleotides are TGTGCCAGCAGTGGTTCAGGGGTAGAGCAGTACTTC.

This clonotype was seen ten or more times. V gene TRBV20-1 combines with J gene TRBJ2-5; D possibly corresponds to TRBD2 (6 bases). CDR1 is DFQATT, CDR2 SNEGSKA, per germline (reference sequence). The CDR3 runs 15 residues. V was clipped by 0 bases and J by 5 bases, with 16 bases between them. The DNA of the CDR3 is TGCAGTGCTAGAGATACGCGGGGACCAGGGGAGACCCAGTACTTC. Amino acids: CSARDTRGPGETQYF.